This TCR beta chain was found in a study of blood T cell repertoires in COVID-19. Study at large: COVID-19 samples, acute and convalescent, were from the United States, Italy and Spain.

This clone occurred once. Clones were sequenced by immunoSEQ multiplex PCR, and TCRdb holds only the in-frame ones, with some missing. This table holds some 310,000 clones, roughly 84% found once. The sequence derives from a man between 50 and 59 years old with active or convalescent COVID-19. Sequences were obtained from peripheral blood.

The CDR3 sequence: CASSYDRDYGYTF. Written as DNA, the CDR3 is TGTGCCAGCAGTTATGACAGGGACTATGGCTACACCTTC. The chain has TRBV6-2 or TRBV6-3 and TRBJ1-2, with 7 bases fitting TRBD1. V shed 3 bases, J shed 3 bases, and the junction held 1 base outside the gene matches. The CDR3 consists of 13 residues. Germline loops: CDR1 MNHEY, CDR2 SVGEGT.